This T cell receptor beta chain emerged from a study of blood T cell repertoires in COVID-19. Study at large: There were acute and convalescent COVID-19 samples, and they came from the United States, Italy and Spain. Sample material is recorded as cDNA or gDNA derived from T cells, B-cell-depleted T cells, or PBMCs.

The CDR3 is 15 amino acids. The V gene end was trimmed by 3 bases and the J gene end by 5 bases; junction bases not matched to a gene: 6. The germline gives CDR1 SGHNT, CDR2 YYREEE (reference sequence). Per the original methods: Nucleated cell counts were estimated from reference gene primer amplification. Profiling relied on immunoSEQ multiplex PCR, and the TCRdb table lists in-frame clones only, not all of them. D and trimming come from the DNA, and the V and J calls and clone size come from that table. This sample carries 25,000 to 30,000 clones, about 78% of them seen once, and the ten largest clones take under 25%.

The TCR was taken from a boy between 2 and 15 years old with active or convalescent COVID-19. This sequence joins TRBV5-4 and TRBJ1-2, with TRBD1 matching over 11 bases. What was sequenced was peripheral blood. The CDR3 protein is CASSSGGQGAYGYTF. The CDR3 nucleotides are TGTGCCAGCAGCTCCGGCGGACAGGGGGCGTATGGCTACACCTTC.